This T cell receptor (beta chain) was obtained from a study of regulatory T cells in long-lasting Graves disease. This sample's time point: newly diagnosed GD, antithyroid drugs for less than 3 months. The TCR library was made from RNA extracted from PBMCs. Arm-PCR of CDR3 regions and iRepertoire HTBI primers were used to build TCR beta libraries. TCRdb re-analysed the multiplex PCR reads in MiXCR, keeping a single row per CDR3 protein. The sample carries 420,000 or so distinct CDR3 sequences, 16% recorded once. CDR1 and CDR2 from the germline V gene are LGHNT and FRNRAP. V lost 5 bases to trimming and J lost 2 bases, with 12 bases between them. The CDR3 is 14 amino acids. These data were likewise used in another study, on T cells in Graves' hyperthyroidism and ophthalmopathy.

The receptor was derived from a woman younger than 30 with Graves disease. The V gene is TRBV12-5, the J gene TRBJ1-2; D remains ambiguous. Specimen: peripheral blood mononuclear cells (PBMCs), collected at new diagnosis, from a patient treated with antithyroid drugs. The CDR3 region has the DNA TGTGCTAGTGGTCACGGGTCCAAGAACTATGGCTACACCTTC. As protein: CASGHGSKNYGYTF. The full variable domain, with the rest looked up from reference TRBV12-5 and TRBJ1-2, is DARVTQTPRHKVTEMGQEVTMRCQPILGHNTVFWYRQTMMQGLELLAYFRNRAPLDDSGMPKDRFSAEMPDATLATLKIQPSEPRDSAVYFCASGHGSKNYGYTFGSGTRLTVV.